This is a list of T cell receptor beta chains from one sample in a study of vaccination and CD4 T cells after COVID-19. These receptors have no known antigen. TCRdb used MiXCR to reprocess the PCR reads, holding one entry per CDR3 protein. The table includes approximately 20,000 distinct CDR3 sequences, about three quarters detected once. This sample comprised CD4+ T cells from blood, cultured in vitro, obtained after SARS-CoV-2 vaccination. These receptors were taken from a human donor who received a COVID-19 vaccine. Each CDR3 is given with its conserved first and last residue. Fields, in order: D gene, clone size, V gene, J gene, CDR3 length, CDR3 DNA, CDR3 protein. D genes are given only for firm matches. Rows may omit the clone size; those that give it use once, few, many or a size class.

>NA|NA|TRBV5-1|TRBJ2-2|16
TGCGCCAGCAGCTGGACGGTGGTGGAAAACACCGGGGAGCTGTTTTTT
CASSWTVVENTGELFF
>NA|NA|TRBV21-1|TRBJ2-7|15
TGTGCCAGCAGCAACGGGTATGTCAGGACAAAGGAGCAGTACTTC
CASSNGYVRTKEQYF
>NA|NA|TRBV11-3|TRBJ2-5|13
TGTGCCAGCAGCTCTCGAATCCAAGAGACCCAGTACTTC
CASSSRIQETQYF
>TRBD1|NA|TRBV20-1|TRBJ1-2|12
TGCAGTGCTAGGTCCCAGGGGGACGGCTACACCTTC
CSARSQGDGYTF
>TRBD2|NA|TRBV27|TRBJ2-3|15
TGTGCCAGCAGCCATTCAGCGGGGGGGCCGGTTACGCAGTATTTT
CASSHSAGGPVTQYF
>TRBD1|once|TRBV6-5|TRBJ1-2|15
TGTGCCAGCAGTACTCGACAGGGGACGGACTATGGCTACACCTTC
CASSTRQGTDYGYTF
>TRBD1|NA|TRBV30|TRBJ2-1|16
TGTGCCTGGAGTCTGACAGGGGGCGCGCCTTACAATGAGCAGTTCTTC
CAWSLTGGAPYNEQFF
>NA|once|TRBV30|TRBJ2-7|16
TGTGCCTGGAGTGTATGGGCGGGGCCCCTCTCCTACGAGCAGTACTTC
CAWSVWAGPLSYEQYF
>NA|NA|TRBV7-9|TRBJ1-6|13
TGTGCCAGCAGCTTACAGGAACATTCACCCCTCCACTTT
CASSLQEHSPLHF
>TRBD2|few|TRBV19|TRBJ2-3|15
TGTGCCAGTAGTCGAACTAGCGGGGTAACAGATACGCAGTATTTT
CASSRTSGVTDTQYF
>NA|NA|TRBV2|TRBJ1-2|15
TGTGCCAGCAGTGAAGTTTGGGACGGCAACTATGGCTACACCTTC
CASSEVWDGNYGYTF
>NA|NA|TRBV6-1|TRBJ1-2|14
TGTGCCAGCAGGTCGTTAGCCCCTAACTATGGCTACACCTTC
CASRSLAPNYGYTF
>NA|NA|TRBV30|TRBJ1-2|14
TGTGCCTGGGTTACCCTTTCGGGTCTATATGGCTACACCTTC
CAWVTLSGLYGYTF
>TRBD2|few|TRBV7-8|TRBJ2-1|16
TGTGCCAGCACCTCCAAAAGCGGGGGGGCCTACAATGAGCAGTTCTTC
CASTSKSGGAYNEQFF
>NA|NA|TRBV7-7|TRBJ1-1|13
TGTGCCAGCAGCCAGGACAGGAACACTGAAGCTTTCTTT
CASSQDRNTEAFF
>TRBD2|NA|TRBV30|TRBJ2-3|15
TGTGCCTGGGGACTAGCGGGGGGGCGTGCAGATACGCAGTATTTT
CAWGLAGGRADTQYF
>TRBD2|NA|TRBV2|TRBJ2-3|16
TGTGCCAGCAGTGATGGGACTAGCGGGGTCACAGATACGCAGTATTTT
CASSDGTSGVTDTQYF